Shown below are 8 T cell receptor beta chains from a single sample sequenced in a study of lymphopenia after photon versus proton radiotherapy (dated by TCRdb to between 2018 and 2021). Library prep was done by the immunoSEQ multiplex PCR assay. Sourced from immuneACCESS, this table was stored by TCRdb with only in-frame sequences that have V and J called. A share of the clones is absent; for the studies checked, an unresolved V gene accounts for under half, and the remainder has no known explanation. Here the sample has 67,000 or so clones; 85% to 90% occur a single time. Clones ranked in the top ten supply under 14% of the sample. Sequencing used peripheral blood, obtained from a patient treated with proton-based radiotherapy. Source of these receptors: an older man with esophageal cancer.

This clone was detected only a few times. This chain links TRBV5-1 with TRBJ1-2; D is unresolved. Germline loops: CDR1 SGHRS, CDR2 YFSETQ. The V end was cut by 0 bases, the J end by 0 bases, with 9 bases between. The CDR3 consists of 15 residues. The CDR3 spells CASSLVGGTNYGYTF. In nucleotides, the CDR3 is TGCGCCAGCAGCTTGGTGGGCGGAACTAACTATGGCTACACCTTC. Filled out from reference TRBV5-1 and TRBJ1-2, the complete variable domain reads KAGVTQTPRYLIKTRGQQVTLSCSPISGHRSVSWYQQTPGQGLQFLFEYFSETQRNKGNFPGRFSGRQFSNSRSEMNVSTLELGDSALYLCASSLVGGTNYGYTFGSGTRLTVV.

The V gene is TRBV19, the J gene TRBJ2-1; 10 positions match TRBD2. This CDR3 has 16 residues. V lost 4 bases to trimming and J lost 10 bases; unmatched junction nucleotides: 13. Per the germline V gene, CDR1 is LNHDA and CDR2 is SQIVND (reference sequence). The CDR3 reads CASSRTGTSAISEQFF. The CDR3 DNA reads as TGTGCCAGTAGTAGAACCGGGACTAGCGCGATCAGCGAGCAGTTCTTC. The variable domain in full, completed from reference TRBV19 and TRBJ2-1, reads DGGITQSPKYLFRKEGQNVTLSCEQNLNHDAMYWYRQDPGQGLRLIYYSQIVNDFQKGDIAEGYSVSREKKESFPLTVTSAQKNPTAFYLCASSRTGTSAISEQFFGPGTRLTVL.

CDR3 residues: CASSGRLITEAFF. As DNA, the CDR3 is TGTGCCAGCAGTGGCCGACTGATCACTGAAGCTTTCTTT. V gene TRBV27 combines with J gene TRBJ1-1; D is undetermined. Germline assignment: CDR1 MNHEY and CDR2 SMNVEV (reference sequence). Deletions cut 5 bases from V and 4 bases from J, with 11 bases between. This CDR3 is 13 amino acids long.

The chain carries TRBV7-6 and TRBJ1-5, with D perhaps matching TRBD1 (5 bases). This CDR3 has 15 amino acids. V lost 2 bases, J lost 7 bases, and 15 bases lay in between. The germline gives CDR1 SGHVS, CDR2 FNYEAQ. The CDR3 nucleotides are TGTGCCAGCAGCTTATCGCCAGGGTTGTTCCAGCCCCAGCATTTT. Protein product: CASSLSPGLFQPQHF.

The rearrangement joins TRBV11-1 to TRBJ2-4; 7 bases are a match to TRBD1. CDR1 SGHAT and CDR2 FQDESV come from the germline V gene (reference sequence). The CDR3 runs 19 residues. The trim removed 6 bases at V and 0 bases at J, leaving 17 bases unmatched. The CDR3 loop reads CASSAGTGTASLAKNIQYF. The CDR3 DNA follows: TGTGCCAGCAGTGCGGGTACGGGGACAGCGAGTCTAGCCAAAAACATTCAGTACTTC.

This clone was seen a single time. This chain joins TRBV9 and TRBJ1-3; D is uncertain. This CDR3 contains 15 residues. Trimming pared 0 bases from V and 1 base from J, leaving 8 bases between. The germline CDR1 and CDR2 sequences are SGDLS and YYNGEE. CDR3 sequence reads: CASSVVASSGNTIYF. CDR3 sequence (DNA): TGTGCCAGCAGCGTAGTGGCCTCTTCTGGAAACACCATATATTTT.

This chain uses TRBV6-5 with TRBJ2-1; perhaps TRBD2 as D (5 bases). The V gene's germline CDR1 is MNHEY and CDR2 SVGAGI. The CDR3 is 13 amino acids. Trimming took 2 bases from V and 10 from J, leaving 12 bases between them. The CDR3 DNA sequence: TGTGCCAGCAGTTACGTGGGCTCGGGGGAGCAGTTCTTC. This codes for CASSYVGSGEQFF.

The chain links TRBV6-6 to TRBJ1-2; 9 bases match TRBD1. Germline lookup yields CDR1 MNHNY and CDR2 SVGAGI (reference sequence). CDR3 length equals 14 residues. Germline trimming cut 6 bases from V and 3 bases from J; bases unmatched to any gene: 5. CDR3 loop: CASRRTGGDYGYTF. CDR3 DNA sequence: TGTGCCAGCAGACGAACAGGGGGCGACTATGGCTACACCTTC.